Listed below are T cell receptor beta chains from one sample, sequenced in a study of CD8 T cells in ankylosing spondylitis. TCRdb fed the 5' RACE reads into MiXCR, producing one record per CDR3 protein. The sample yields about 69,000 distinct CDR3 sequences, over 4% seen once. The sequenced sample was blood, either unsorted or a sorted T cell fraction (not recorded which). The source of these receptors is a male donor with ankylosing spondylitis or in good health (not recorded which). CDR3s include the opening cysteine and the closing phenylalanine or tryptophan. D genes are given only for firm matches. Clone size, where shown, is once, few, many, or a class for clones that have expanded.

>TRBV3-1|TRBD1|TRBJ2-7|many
CASSQETRTGSYEQYF
TGTGCCAGCAGCCAAGAAACCCGGACAGGTTCCTACGAGCAGTACTTC
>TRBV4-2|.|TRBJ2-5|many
CASSRFTGGVETQYF
TGTGCCAGCAGCCGATTTACCGGGGGCGTAGAGACCCAGTACTTC
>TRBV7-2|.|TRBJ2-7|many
CASSPRTRAGEQYF
TGTGCCAGCAGCCCGCGAACTCGAGCTGGGGAGCAGTACTTC
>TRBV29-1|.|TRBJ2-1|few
CSVEEGRGPYNEQFF
TGCAGCGTTGAAGAGGGCAGGGGACCCTACAATGAGCAGTTCTTC
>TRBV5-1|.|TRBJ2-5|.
CASSDGEETQYF
TGCGCCAGCTCGGACGGGGAAGAGACCCAGTACTTC
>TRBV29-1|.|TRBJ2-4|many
CSVEKEPGDIQYF
TGCAGCGTTGAAAAGGAACCCGGGGACATTCAGTACTTC
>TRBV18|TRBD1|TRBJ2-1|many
CASSTTGRGEQFF
TGTGCCAGCTCAACGACAGGGCGTGGGGAGCAGTTCTTC
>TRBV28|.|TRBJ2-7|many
CASTDLTESYEQYF
TGTGCCAGCACCGACCTGACAGAATCCTACGAGCAGTACTTC
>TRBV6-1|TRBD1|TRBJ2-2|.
CASRTETGGRNTGELFF
TGTGCCAGCCGCACAGAAACAGGGGGCAGAAACACCGGGGAGCTGTTTTTT
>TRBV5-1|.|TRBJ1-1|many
CATSVGNGNTEAFF
TGCGCCACCTCTGTTGGGAACGGGAACACTGAAGCTTTCTTT
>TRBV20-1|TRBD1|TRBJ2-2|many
CSAPYRDRAPGELFF
TGCAGTGCTCCTTACCGGGACAGGGCCCCCGGGGAGCTGTTTTTT
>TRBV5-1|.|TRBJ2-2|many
CASSLITGELFF
TGCGCCAGCAGCCTTATAACCGGGGAGCTGTTTTTT
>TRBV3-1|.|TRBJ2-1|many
CASKGGSRTGEQFF
TGTGCCAGCAAGGGGGGCTCCCGGACCGGTGAGCAGTTCTTC
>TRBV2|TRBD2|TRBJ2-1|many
CASSERAGGLNEQFF
TGTGCCAGCAGTGAAAGAGCGGGGGGCCTAAATGAGCAGTTCTTC
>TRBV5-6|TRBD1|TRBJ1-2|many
CASSPPRDRVRSYGYTF
TGTGCCAGCAGCCCGCCCCGGGACAGGGTTCGTAGCTATGGCTACACCTTC
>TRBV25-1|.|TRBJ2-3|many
CASSEEGFTDTQYF
TGTGCCAGCAGTGAGGAGGGGTTCACAGATACGCAGTATTTT
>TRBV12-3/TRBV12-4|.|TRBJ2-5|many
CASSWGQETQYF
TGTGCCAGCAGTTGGGGTCAAGAGACCCAGTACTTC
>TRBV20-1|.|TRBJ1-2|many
CSGGESNYGYTF
TGCAGTGGGGGCGAGTCTAACTATGGCTACACCTTC
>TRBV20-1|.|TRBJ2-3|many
CSARDRGGFTDTQYF
TGCAGTGCTAGAGATCGAGGGGGGTTCACAGATACGCAGTATTTT
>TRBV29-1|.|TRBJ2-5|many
CSLRDGMETQYF
TGCAGCCTCCGGGACGGGATGGAGACCCAGTACTTC
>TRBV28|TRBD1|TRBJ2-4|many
CASSSTGEDSIQYF
TGTGCCAGCAGTTCGACAGGGGAAGATAGCATTCAGTACTTC
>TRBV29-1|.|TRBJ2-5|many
CSVVTQETQYF
TGCAGCGTAGTAACCCAAGAGACCCAGTACTTC
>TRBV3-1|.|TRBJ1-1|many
CASSQGSWDTEAFF
TGTGCCAGCAGCCAGGGCAGCTGGGACACTGAAGCTTTCTTT
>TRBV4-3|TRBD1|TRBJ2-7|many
CASSRDHPGQGANEQYF
TGCGCCAGCAGCCGAGACCATCCGGGACAGGGGGCGAACGAGCAGTACTTC
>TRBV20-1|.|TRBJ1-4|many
CSARGSGEEKLFF
TGCAGTGCTAGAGGGTCAGGGGAAGAAAAACTGTTTTTT
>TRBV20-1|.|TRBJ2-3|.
CSARDHQGSTDTQYF
TGCAGTGCTAGAGATCACCAGGGGTCCACAGATACGCAGTATTTT
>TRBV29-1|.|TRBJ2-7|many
CSVVLGQGGFKQYF
TGCAGCGTTGTTCTCGGGCAGGGTGGGTTCAAGCAGTACTTC
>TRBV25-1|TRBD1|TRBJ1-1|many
CASSRTGNTEAFF
TGTGCCAGCAGCAGGACAGGGAACACTGAAGCTTTCTTT
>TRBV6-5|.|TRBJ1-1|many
CASSSTLALEAFF
TGTGCCAGCAGTTCCACCCTGGCTCTTGAAGCTTTCTTT
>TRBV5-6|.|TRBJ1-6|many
CASSYYNSPLHF
TGTGCCAGCAGCTACTATAATTCACCCCTCCACTTT
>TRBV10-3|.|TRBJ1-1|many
CAISESLSNAEAFF
TGTGCCATCAGTGAGTCCCTCAGTAATGCTGAAGCTTTCTTT
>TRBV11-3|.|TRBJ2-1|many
CASSKTSNNEQFF
TGTGCCAGCAGCAAAACTAGCAATAATGAGCAGTTCTTC
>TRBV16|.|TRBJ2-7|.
CASSEGHGANYEQYF
TGTGCCAGCAGCGAGGGACACGGAGCTAACTACGAGCAGTACTTC
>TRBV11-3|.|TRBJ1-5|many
CASSPKKGQPQHF
TGTGCCAGCAGCCCTAAGAAGGGGCAGCCCCAGCATTTT
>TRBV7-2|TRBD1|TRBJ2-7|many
CASSQGAVASEQYF
TGTGCCAGCAGCCAGGGGGCGGTGGCCTCGGAGCAGTACTTC
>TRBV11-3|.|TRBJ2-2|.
CASSSGTIGELFF
TGTGCCAGCAGCTCCGGAACGATCGGGGAGCTGTTTTTT
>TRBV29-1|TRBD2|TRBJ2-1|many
CSVAGPPTSGGLYNEQFF
TGCAGCGTTGCCGGACCCCCCACTAGCGGGGGGTTATACAATGAGCAGTTCTTC
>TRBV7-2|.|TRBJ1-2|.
CASSDYGGGRAYGYTF
TGTGCCAGCAGCGACTATGGGGGCGGCAGGGCCTATGGCTACACCTTC
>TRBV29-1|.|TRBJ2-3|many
CSVDTTRGVPDTQYF
TGCAGCGTTGATACGACTAGAGGGGTCCCAGATACGCAGTATTTT
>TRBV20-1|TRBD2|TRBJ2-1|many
CSASGLAGRYEQFF
TGCAGTGCTAGTGGACTAGCGGGGAGGTATGAGCAGTTCTTC